Presented here are 15 T cell receptor beta chains from one specimen sequenced in a study of cytomegalovirus exposure and HLA in healthy donors. PCR amplification relied on 60 Vbeta primers (plus 13 Jbeta primers). TCRdb's copy holds only in-frame clones and misses some; the assay was immunoSEQ multiplex PCR. The sample holds 150,000 or so clones, about 80% seen once. Input material: PBMCs. These TCRs come from a young man in good health and CMV-seropositive.

The chain has TRBV11-2 and TRBJ2-1; D is ambiguous. Trimming took off 2 bases at V and 8 bases at J, with 13 bases between the two ends. Germline V gives CDR1 SGHAT, CDR2 FQNNGV. CDR3 size: 14 residues. The CDR3 sequence: CASSLNRENDEQFF. The CDR3 DNA is TGTGCCAGCAGCTTAAATCGAGAGAACGATGAGCAGTTCTTC.

The chain links TRBV27 to TRBJ2-3; TRBD2 matches at 7 bases. Germline CDR1 and CDR2: MNHEY and SMNVEV (reference sequence). The CDR3 spans 13 residues. With V trimmed by 2 bases and J by 6 bases, 2 bases remained unmatched. The CDR3 DNA follows: TGTGCCAGCAGTTTAGCGGGAGTTGATACGCAGTATTTT. It specifies CASSLAGVDTQYF.

The gene calls are TRBV4-2 and TRBJ1-1; 7 bases are shared with TRBD1. The germline V gene encodes CDR1 LGHNA and CDR2 YNFKEQ. The CDR3 length is 15 residues. V shed 4 bases and J 0 bases; nucleotides not matched to a gene: 5. For the CDR3, the DNA is TGTGCCAGCAGCCTATCGGACAGGCTGAACACTGAAGCTTTCTTT. As protein: CASSLSDRLNTEAFF.

The chain carries TRBV7-2 and TRBJ2-7, with D possibly being TRBD2 (6 bases). CDR1 and CDR2 (germline): SGHTA, FQGNSA. The CDR3 runs 14 residues. Between the trimmed V and J ends, which lost 0 bases and 3 bases, there was a span of 9 bases. The CDR3 loop reads CASSLATSSYEQYF. The CDR3 DNA follows: TGTGCCAGCAGCTTAGCGACTAGTAGCTACGAGCAGTACTTC.

V and J are TRBV28 and TRBJ2-7; TRBD1 matches 10 bases. The CDR3 contains 14 residues. Unmatched junction bases numbered 5, after V lost 6 bases and J lost 3 bases. The germline V gene encodes CDR1 MDHEN and CDR2 SYDVKM. Here the CDR3 reads CASRYGTGVYEQYF. The CDR3 DNA reads as TGTGCCAGCAGGTACGGGACAGGGGTCTACGAGCAGTACTTC.

The V gene is TRBV28, the J gene TRBJ1-5; D remains ambiguous. The CDR3 loop spans 15 amino acids. Trimming pared 7 bases from V and 3 bases from J, leaving 16 bases between. Germline V gene data show CDR1 as MDHEN and CDR2 as SYDVKM. CDR3 bases: TGTGCCAGCAACCTCCCGGCGGAATTCAATCAGCCCCAGCATTTT. Protein product: CASNLPAEFNQPQHF.

This rearrangement joins TRBV30 to TRBJ1-2; D possibly corresponds to TRBD1 (6 bases). The V gene's germline CDR1 is GTSNPN and CDR2 SVGIG (reference sequence). CDR3 length equals 12 residues. V was pared by 7 bases and J by 2 bases, with 11 bases between. The CDR3 is CASGQPNYGYTF. As DNA, the CDR3 is TGTGCCTCAGGACAGCCAAACTATGGCTACACCTTC.

The rearrangement uses TRBV6-6 and TRBJ2-3, with TRBD2 identical over 10 bases. Germline V gives CDR1 MNHNY, CDR2 SVGAGI (reference sequence). This CDR3 region has 15 residues. V shed 2 bases and J 11 bases; nucleotides not matched to a gene: 10. The CDR3 is CASSYGLADPGMQYF. The CDR3 nucleotides are TGTGCCAGCAGTTACGGACTAGCGGATCCCGGCATGCAGTATTTT.

This chain connects TRBV2 to TRBJ2-5; TRBD2 aligns across 8 bases. The trim removed 7 bases at V and 5 bases at J, leaving 9 bases unmatched. The V gene's germline CDR1 is SNHLY and CDR2 FYNNEI. CDR3 length equals 14 residues. This CDR3 is CASTPLAGGETQYF. Written as DNA, the CDR3 is TGTGCCAGCACCCCCCTAGCGGGTGGTGAGACCCAGTACTTC.

The chain carries TRBV7-9 and TRBJ2-6; 9 bases agree with TRBD1. The CDR3 extends over 16 amino acids. Trimming cost V 6 bases and J 4 bases; bases outside gene matches: 7. Per the germline V gene, CDR1 is SEHNR and CDR2 is FQNEAQ (reference sequence). The CDR3 bases are TGTGCCAGCAGGGACGGACAGGGGACCGGGGCCAACGTCCTGACTTTC. It yields the protein CASRDGQGTGANVLTF.

The rearrangement uses TRBV9 and TRBJ2-3, with 8 bases matching TRBD2. V lost 0 bases and J lost 4; bases outside the gene matches: 4. The germline gives CDR1 SGDLS, CDR2 YYNGEE. There are 15 residues in the CDR3. The CDR3: CASSVEREFSDTQYF. The DNA for the CDR3 is TGTGCCAGCAGCGTAGAGCGGGAGTTCTCAGATACGCAGTATTTT.

This clone showed up just a few times. V is TRBV2 and J is TRBJ1-5, with D unresolved. CDR1 SNHLY and CDR2 FYNNEI come from the germline V gene. The CDR3 has 13 residues. V lost 8 bases to trimming and J lost 7 bases, with 15 bases between them. The CDR3 DNA follows: TGTGCCAGCGATTCGGGCGGCGGGCAGCCCCAGCATTTT. This sequence encodes CASDSGGGQPQHF.

This clone was seen a single time. This rearrangement joins TRBV28 to TRBJ1-6, with D perhaps matching TRBD1 (5 bases). V lost 5 bases and J lost 6, with 14 bases in between. Germline loops: CDR1 MDHEN, CDR2 SYDVKM. The CDR3 sequence is 15 residues long. CDR3 DNA sequence: TGTGCCAGCAGTCGTGGGGCAATTGGTAATTCACCCCTCCACTTT. Translation gives CASSRGAIGNSPLHF.

This rearrangement joins TRBV6-1 to TRBJ1-4; tentative D call: TRBD1 (5 bases). The germline V gene has CDR1 MNHNS and CDR2 SASEGT. Trimming pared 7 bases from V and 1 base from J, leaving 10 bases between. CDR3 length equals 14 residues. CDR3: CASTSQGTNEKLFF. CDR3 sequence (DNA): TGTGCCAGCACCTCGCAGGGAACTAATGAAAAACTGTTTTTT.

This clone was seen a single time. The chain carries TRBV11-2 and TRBJ1-2, with TRBD1 identical over 11 bases. This CDR3 comprises 16 residues. CDR1 and CDR2 from the germline V gene are SGHAT and FQNNGV. Trimming took 2 bases from V and 5 from J; bases not matched to a gene: 7. The CDR3 loop is CASSLLGQGAWYGYTF. CDR3 DNA: TGTGCCAGCAGCTTATTAGGACAGGGGGCATGGTATGGCTACACCTTC.